Detailed here is one T cell receptor beta chain. Its antigen is as yet unknown. A much larger clone sits a single nucleotide away, making a read error possible. The sample is drawn from a study of neurological immune-mediated disorders. Study findings and constraints: CDR3 amino acid sequences of expanded clones were not shared across subjects, a result suggesting private repertoires in all groups.

Sample time point: longitudinal time-point 3. The starting material, 2 million PBMCs stored at -80 C, gave rise to the unsorted libraries. The team produced cDNA through 5'RACE using 10-nucleotide random UMIs. TCRdb analysed the 5' RACE reads with MiXCR anew, one entry per CDR3 protein. The data hold more than 95,000 distinct CDR3 sequences, with 10% to 14% observed a single time. The CDR3 length is 13 residues. The V gene's germline CDR1 is SGHRS and CDR2 YFSETQ. Trimming took 2 bases from V and 8 from J, leaving 13 bases between them. The sample was PBMCs. The gene calls are TRBV5-1 and TRBJ1-2; unclear D gene. The sequence derives from a female donor with HTLV-1-associated myelopathy (HAM/TSP). CDR3 residues: CASSFDPARGYTF. CDR3 DNA sequence: TGCGCCAGCAGCTTTGACCCCGCCCGGGGCTACACCTTC.